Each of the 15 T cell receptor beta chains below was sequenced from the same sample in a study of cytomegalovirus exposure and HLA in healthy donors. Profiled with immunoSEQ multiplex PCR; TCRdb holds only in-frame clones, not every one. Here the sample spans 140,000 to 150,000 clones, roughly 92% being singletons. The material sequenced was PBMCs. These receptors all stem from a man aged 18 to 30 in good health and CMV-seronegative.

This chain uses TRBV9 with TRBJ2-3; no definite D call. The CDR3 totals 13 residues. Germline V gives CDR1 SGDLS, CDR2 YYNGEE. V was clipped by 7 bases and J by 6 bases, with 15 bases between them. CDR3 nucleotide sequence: TGTGCCAGCTCAATTGCACTCCGGGATACGCAGTATTTT. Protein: CASSIALRDTQYF.

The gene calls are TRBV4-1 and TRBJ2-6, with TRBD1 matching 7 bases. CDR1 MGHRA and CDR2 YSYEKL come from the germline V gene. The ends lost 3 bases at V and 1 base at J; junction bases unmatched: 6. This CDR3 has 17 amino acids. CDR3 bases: TGCGCCAGCAGCCACCGGGACAGTGAGTCTGGGGCCAACGTCCTGACTTTC. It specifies CASSHRDSESGANVLTF.

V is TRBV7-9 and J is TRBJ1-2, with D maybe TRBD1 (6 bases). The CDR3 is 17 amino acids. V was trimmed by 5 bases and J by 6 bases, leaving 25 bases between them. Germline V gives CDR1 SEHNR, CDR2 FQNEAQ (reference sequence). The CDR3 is CASSGPGQAATFNGYTF. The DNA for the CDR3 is TGTGCCAGCAGCGGACCGGGACAAGCGGCGACCTTTAATGGCTACACCTTC.

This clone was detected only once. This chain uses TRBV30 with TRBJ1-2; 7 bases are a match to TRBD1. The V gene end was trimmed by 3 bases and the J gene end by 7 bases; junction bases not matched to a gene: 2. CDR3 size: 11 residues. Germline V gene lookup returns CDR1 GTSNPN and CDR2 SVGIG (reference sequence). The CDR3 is CAWSAGGGYTF. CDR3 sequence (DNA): TGTGCCTGGAGCGCAGGGGGTGGCTACACCTTC.

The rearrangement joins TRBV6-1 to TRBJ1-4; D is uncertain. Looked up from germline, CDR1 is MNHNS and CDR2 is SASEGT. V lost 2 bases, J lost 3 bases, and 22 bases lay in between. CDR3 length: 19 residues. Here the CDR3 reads CASSETVPLGGASNEKLFF. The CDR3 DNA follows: TGTGCCAGCAGTGAAACCGTCCCCTTGGGAGGCGCCTCTAATGAAAAACTGTTTTTT.

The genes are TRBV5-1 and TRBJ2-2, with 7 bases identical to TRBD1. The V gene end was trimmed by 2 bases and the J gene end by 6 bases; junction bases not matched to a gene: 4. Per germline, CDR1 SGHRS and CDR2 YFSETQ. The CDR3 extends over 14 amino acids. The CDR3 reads CASSFQQGSGELFF. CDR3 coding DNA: TGCGCCAGCAGCTTCCAACAGGGGTCCGGGGAGCTGTTTTTT. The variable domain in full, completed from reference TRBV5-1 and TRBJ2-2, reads KAGVTQTPRYLIKTRGQQVTLSCSPISGHRSVSWYQQTPGQGLQFLFEYFSETQRNKGNFPGRFSGRQFSNSRSEMNVSTLELGDSALYLCASSFQQGSGELFFGEGSRLTVL.

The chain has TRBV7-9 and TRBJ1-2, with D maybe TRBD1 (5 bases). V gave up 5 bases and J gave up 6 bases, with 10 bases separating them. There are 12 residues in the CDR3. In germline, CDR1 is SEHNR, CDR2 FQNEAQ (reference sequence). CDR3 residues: CASSVGGDGYTF. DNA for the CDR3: TGTGCCAGCAGCGTCGGGGGGGATGGCTACACCTTC.

The CDR3 DNA reads as TGTGCCAGCAGCTTAGGGCCGGGGGGCACGGGAGATACGCAGTATTTT. Protein product: CASSLGPGGTGDTQYF. V gene TRBV11-2 combines with J gene TRBJ2-3, with D perhaps matching TRBD2 (7 bases). The CDR3 spans 16 residues. V lost 1 base, J lost 5 bases, and 16 bases lay in between. Germline V CDR1 and CDR2: SGHAT, FQNNGV.

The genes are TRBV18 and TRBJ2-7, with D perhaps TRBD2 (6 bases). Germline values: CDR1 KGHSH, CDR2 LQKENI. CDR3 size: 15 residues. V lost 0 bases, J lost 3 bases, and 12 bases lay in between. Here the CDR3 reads CASSPPSGGYYEQYF. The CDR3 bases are TGTGCCAGCTCACCACCTTCCGGGGGATACTACGAGCAGTACTTC.

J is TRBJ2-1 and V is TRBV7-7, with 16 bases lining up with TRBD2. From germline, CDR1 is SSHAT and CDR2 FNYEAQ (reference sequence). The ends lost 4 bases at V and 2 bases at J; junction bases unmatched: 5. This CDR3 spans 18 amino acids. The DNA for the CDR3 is TGTGCCAGCAGCTCGGGACTAGCGGGAGGGCCGACCTACAATGAGCAGTTCTTC. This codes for CASSSGLAGGPTYNEQFF. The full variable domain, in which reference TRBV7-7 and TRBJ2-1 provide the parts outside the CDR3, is GAGVSQSPRYKVTKRGQDVTLRCDPISSHATLYWYQQALGQGPEFLTYFNYEAQPDKSGLPSDRFSAERPEGSISTLTIQRTEQRDSAMYRCASSSGLAGGPTYNEQFFGPGTRLTVL.

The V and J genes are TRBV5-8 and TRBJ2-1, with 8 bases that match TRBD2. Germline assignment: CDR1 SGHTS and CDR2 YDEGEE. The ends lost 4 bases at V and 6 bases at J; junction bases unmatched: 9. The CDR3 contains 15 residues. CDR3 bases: TGTGCCAGCAGCCCGAGCGGGAGAGGATTCAATGAGCAGTTCTTC. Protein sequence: CASSPSGRGFNEQFF.

Here the CDR3 DNA reads TGTGCCAGCAGACGAAGGGAGGGCGGGGAGCTGTTTTTT. This codes for CASRRREGGELFF. The V and J genes are TRBV2 and TRBJ2-2; 7 bases fit TRBD2. CDR1 is SNHLY, CDR2 FYNNEI, per germline. The CDR3 runs to 13 residues. J gave up 7 bases and V 6 bases, and 5 bases lay outside the gene matches. Supplemented by reference TRBV2 and TRBJ2-2, the full variable domain reads EPEVTQTPSHQVTQMGQEVILRCVPISNHLYFYWYRQILGQKVEFLVSFYNNEISEKSEIFDDQFSVERPDGSNFTLKIRSTKLEDSAMYFCASRRREGGELFFGEGSRLTVL.

The CDR3 DNA reads as TGTGCCAGCAGCTTGGTGAGACAGGGTTGGAAGCCCCAGCATTTT. This translates into CASSLVRQGWKPQHF. This chain uses TRBV5-8 with TRBJ1-5; 7 nucleotides align to TRBD1. CDR1 is SGHTS and CDR2 is YDEGEE in the germline V gene. The length of the CDR3 is 15 residues. The V gene end was trimmed by 0 bases and the J gene end by 8 bases; junction bases not matched to a gene: 8. Looking up the rest from reference TRBV5-8 and TRBJ1-5 gives the full variable domain: EAGVTQSPTHLIKTRGQQATLRCSPISGHTSVYWYQQALGLGLQFLLWYDEGEERNRGNFPPRFSGRQFPNYSSELNVNALELEDSALYLCASSLVRQGWKPQHFGDGTRLSIL.

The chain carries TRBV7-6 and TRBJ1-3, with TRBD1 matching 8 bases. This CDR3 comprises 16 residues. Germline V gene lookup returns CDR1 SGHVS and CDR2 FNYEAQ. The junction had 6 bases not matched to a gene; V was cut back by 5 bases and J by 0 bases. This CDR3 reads CASSTRQGASGNTIYF. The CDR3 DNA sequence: TGTGCCAGCAGCACGCGGCAGGGGGCCTCTGGAAACACCATATATTTT.

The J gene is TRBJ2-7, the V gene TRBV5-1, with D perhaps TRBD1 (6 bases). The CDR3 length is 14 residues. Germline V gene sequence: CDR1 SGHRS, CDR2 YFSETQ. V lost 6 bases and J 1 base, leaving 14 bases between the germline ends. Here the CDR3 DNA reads TGCGCCAGCACACCAAACAGGGCTTCCTACGAGCAGTACTTC. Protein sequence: CASTPNRASYEQYF.